Reported below is one TCR beta chain. The antigen is undetermined. Next came a second PCR, run for about 6 to 12 cycles, which used a sample-barcoded 5' primer along with a J-beta primer mix. From the 5' RACE reads, TCRdb called clonotypes with MiXCR, one entry per CDR3 protein. The sample lists over 1,500,000 distinct CDR3 sequences; 40% to 55% were seen once. CDR1 is SQVTM and CDR2 is ANQGSEA in the germline V gene. V gave up 8 bases and J gave up 8 bases, with 19 bases separating them. This CDR3 has 13 amino acids. This sample was included in a study of blood T cells in healthy people across ages. Study observations and caveats: It was held that diversity estimates obtained from one million T cells represented underestimates.

Sequenced sample: blood. The rearrangement joins TRBV29-1 to TRBJ2-1; no firm D call. This clonotype was sampled from a woman aged 40 to 50 in good health. The CDR3 loop reads CSSTPTSAHEQFF. In DNA form, the CDR3 reads TGCAGCTCTACACCGACTTCAGCGCATGAGCAGTTCTTC.